This TCR beta chain was recorded in a study of response to subunit inactivated influenza vaccine. The study's findings and limits: Every seasonal influenza vaccination brings in few new T cells, the authors suggested.

Germline values: CDR1 LGHNA, CDR2 YNFKEQ. CDR3 length equals 16 residues. V was shortened by 1 base and J by 0 bases, with 11 bases between the two germline ends. TCRdb used MiXCR to reprocess the RT-PCR reads, holding one entry per CDR3 protein. This table holds about 650,000 distinct CDR3 sequences, around 16% found once. This clonotype appeared a single time. The antigen is undetermined. The specimen comprised PBMCs from blood, sampled 11 to 12 days after vaccination. The chain couples TRBV4-2 to TRBJ2-3; D unclear. The source is a man aged 45-60 years who received an inactivated influenza vaccine. Written as DNA, the CDR3 is TGTGCCAGCAGCCAAGGGCCGGGCAGTAGCACAGATACGCAGTATTTT. It encodes CASSQGPGSSTDTQYF.